Listed below are T cell receptor beta chains from one sample, sequenced in a study of T cell responses to AZD1222 COVID-19 vaccine. The repertoire was sequenced with immunoSEQ multiplex PCR; TCRdb's copy has only in-frame clones and lacks some. Among some 150,000 clones listed, almost 85% were seen once. This specimen consisted of peripheral blood, obtained 28 days after the second dose of the MenACWY control vaccine. Receptors were obtained from an adult who received the MenACWY meningococcal vaccine as a control. Each CDR3 is given with its conserved first and last residue. The D gene is left open where the match is weak. Size is stated for part of the rows, as once, few or many counts, or as a class when the clone is expanded.

clone_size: -
v_call: TRBV29-1
j_call: TRBJ1-1
d_call: TRBD1
cdr3_nt: TGCAGCGTTGAAGTACAGGGGGCATTATACCATTCTTTCTTT
cdr3_aa: CSVEVQGALYHSFF

clone_size: once
v_call: TRBV5-4
j_call: TRBJ1-1
d_call: -
cdr3_nt: TGTGCCAGCAGCTTGCCCTTGAGAGGGGTGAACACTGAAGCTTTCTTT
cdr3_aa: CASSLPLRGVNTEAFF

clone_size: -
v_call: TRBV19
j_call: TRBJ2-2
d_call: TRBD2
cdr3_nt: TGTGCCAGTAGTATAACCGGGACTAGCACCGGGGAGCTGTTTTTT
cdr3_aa: CASSITGTSTGELFF

clone_size: -
v_call: TRBV2
j_call: TRBJ2-2
d_call: -
cdr3_nt: TGTGCCAGCAGGAAAGACACCGGGGAGCTGTTTTTT
cdr3_aa: CASRKDTGELFF

clone_size: -
v_call: TRBV18
j_call: TRBJ1-1
d_call: TRBD1
cdr3_nt: TGTGCCAGCTCACCACAAGTACTTCGCGCACAGGGGCAGGGCGAAGCTTTCTTT
cdr3_aa: CASSPQVLRAQGQGEAFF

clone_size: -
v_call: TRBV11-3
j_call: TRBJ2-1
d_call: TRBD2
cdr3_nt: TGTGCCAGCAGCGGCGCTAGCGGGAGTTCAGGTGAGCAGTTCTTC
cdr3_aa: CASSGASGSSGEQFF

clone_size: -
v_call: TRBV25-1
j_call: TRBJ1-6
d_call: -
cdr3_nt: TGTGCCAGCAGTGAAGCGTACAATTCACCCCTCCACTTT
cdr3_aa: CASSEAYNSPLHF

clone_size: few
v_call: TRBV5-1
j_call: TRBJ2-1
d_call: TRBD2
cdr3_nt: TGCGCCAGCAAAGAGCGGGGGGGCTACAATGAGCAGTTCTTC
cdr3_aa: CASKERGGYNEQFF

clone_size: -
v_call: TRBV28
j_call: TRBJ1-5
d_call: -
cdr3_nt: TGTGCCAGCGGCCGGGACATTAGCAATCAGCCCCAGCATTTT
cdr3_aa: CASGRDISNQPQHF

clone_size: -
v_call: TRBV28
j_call: TRBJ2-5
d_call: TRBD2
cdr3_nt: TGTGCCAGCAGTTCCTCCCGGACTAGCGGGGGGGAGACCCAGTACTTC
cdr3_aa: CASSSSRTSGGETQYF

clone_size: -
v_call: TRBV7-9
j_call: TRBJ1-4
d_call: -
cdr3_nt: TGTGCCAGCAGCCCCACCGTTGCAACTAATGAAAAACTGTTTTTT
cdr3_aa: CASSPTVATNEKLFF

clone_size: -
v_call: TRBV5-1
j_call: TRBJ2-5
d_call: -
cdr3_nt: TGCGCCAGCAGCTTGGCCGGATCGGATCAAGAGACCCAGTACTTC
cdr3_aa: CASSLAGSDQETQYF

clone_size: once
v_call: TRBV11-2
j_call: TRBJ2-5
d_call: TRBD2
cdr3_nt: TGTGCCAGCAGCTTAGATTTTTTTTGGACTAGCGGGGGGCAAGAGACCCAGTACTTC
cdr3_aa: CASSLDFFWTSGGQETQYF

clone_size: -
v_call: TRBV5-8
j_call: TRBJ2-3
d_call: -
cdr3_nt: TGTGCCAGCAGCCTCGACGGGGGGCGACGCACAGATACGCAGTATTTT
cdr3_aa: CASSLDGGRRTDTQYF

clone_size: few
v_call: TRBV11-3
j_call: TRBJ2-1
d_call: TRBD2
cdr3_nt: TGTGCCAGCAGCGGACGGACTAGCGGGAGGGATAATGAGCAGTTCTTC
cdr3_aa: CASSGRTSGRDNEQFF

clone_size: -
v_call: TRBV2
j_call: TRBJ2-2
d_call: TRBD1
cdr3_nt: TGTGCCAGCGGGGACAGGGGGGACACCGGGGAGCTGTTTTTT
cdr3_aa: CASGDRGDTGELFF

clone_size: -
v_call: TRBV24-1
j_call: TRBJ1-5
d_call: -
cdr3_nt: TGTGCCACCAGTCCCGGCACGGGAGGGCCCCAGCATTTT
cdr3_aa: CATSPGTGGPQHF

clone_size: -
v_call: TRBV19
j_call: TRBJ2-1
d_call: TRBD2
cdr3_nt: TGTGCCAGTAGTATCATGGGGAGGGCCCTTATCTACAATGAGCAGTTCTTC
cdr3_aa: CASSIMGRALIYNEQFF

clone_size: once
v_call: TRBV21-1
j_call: TRBJ1-5
d_call: -
cdr3_nt: TGTGCCAGCAGCAACCTCAATCAGCCCCAGCATTTT
cdr3_aa: CASSNLNQPQHF

clone_size: few
v_call: TRBV29-1
j_call: TRBJ2-7
d_call: -
cdr3_nt: TGCAGCGTCTGGGTAGGAGCCGAGCAGTACTTC
cdr3_aa: CSVWVGAEQYF

clone_size: -
v_call: TRBV4-1
j_call: TRBJ1-1
d_call: -
cdr3_nt: TGCGCCAGCAGCATGGGAGCGAACACTGAAGCTTTCTTT
cdr3_aa: CASSMGANTEAFF

clone_size: few
v_call: TRBV6-5
j_call: TRBJ2-3
d_call: -
cdr3_nt: TGTGCCAGCAGACAGGAGTGGAGCACAGATACGCAGTATTTT
cdr3_aa: CASRQEWSTDTQYF

clone_size: -
v_call: TRBV10-1
j_call: TRBJ1-2
d_call: -
cdr3_nt: TGCGCCAGCACCCCAGGGCAGACCAACTATGGCTACACCTTC
cdr3_aa: CASTPGQTNYGYTF

clone_size: -
v_call: TRBV5-5
j_call: TRBJ2-1
d_call: TRBD2
cdr3_nt: TGTGCCAGCAGTCAGCTAATCGGGGCGGGAGGATCGTACAATGAGCAGTTCTTC
cdr3_aa: CASSQLIGAGGSYNEQFF

clone_size: -
v_call: TRBV9
j_call: TRBJ1-6
d_call: -
cdr3_nt: TGTGCCAGCAGCGTAGACGGGGGCACCCTCCACTTT
cdr3_aa: CASSVDGGTLHF

clone_size: -
v_call: TRBV7-2
j_call: TRBJ2-3
d_call: TRBD2
cdr3_nt: TGTGCCAGCAGCTACCGACTAGCGGGAGGGCTTAGCACAGATACGCAGTATTTT
cdr3_aa: CASSYRLAGGLSTDTQYF

clone_size: once
v_call: TRBV6-2/TRBV6-3
j_call: TRBJ2-6
d_call: -
cdr3_nt: TGTGCCAGCAGTTACCGGCGGGGGCTTCGTGGGGCCAACGTCCTGACTTTC
cdr3_aa: CASSYRRGLRGANVLTF

clone_size: -
v_call: TRBV19
j_call: TRBJ2-3
d_call: -
cdr3_nt: TGTGCCAGTAGTATAGGGACTCGGAGCACAGATACGCAGTATTTT
cdr3_aa: CASSIGTRSTDTQYF

clone_size: -
v_call: TRBV6-2/TRBV6-3
j_call: TRBJ2-2
d_call: -
cdr3_nt: TGTGCCAGCAGTTACGCAGGCCTGAGGGCCGGGGAGCTGTTTTTT
cdr3_aa: CASSYAGLRAGELFF

clone_size: -
v_call: TRBV6-2/TRBV6-3
j_call: TRBJ2-1
d_call: -
cdr3_nt: TGTGCCAGCAGTTTCGAGGAGTGGTCCTCGTACAATGAGCAGTTCTTC
cdr3_aa: CASSFEEWSSYNEQFF

clone_size: -
v_call: TRBV18
j_call: TRBJ1-6
d_call: -
cdr3_nt: TGTGCCAGCTCACCTCGGGACCGGCCAGCATCACCCCTCCACTTT
cdr3_aa: CASSPRDRPASPLHF

clone_size: -
v_call: TRBV4-2
j_call: TRBJ1-3
d_call: -
cdr3_nt: TGTGCCAGCAGCCAGACGGTCTCTGGAAACACCATATATTTT
cdr3_aa: CASSQTVSGNTIYF

clone_size: -
v_call: TRBV28
j_call: TRBJ2-1
d_call: TRBD1
cdr3_nt: TGTGCCAGCAGGACTTCAGGGGGCCCCTACAATGAGCAGTTCTTC
cdr3_aa: CASRTSGGPYNEQFF

clone_size: -
v_call: TRBV11-2
j_call: TRBJ1-1
d_call: TRBD1
cdr3_nt: TGTGCCAGCAGCCCCGGACAGGGGGCAGGGGCTTTCTTT
cdr3_aa: CASSPGQGAGAFF

clone_size: -
v_call: TRBV29-1
j_call: TRBJ1-2
d_call: -
cdr3_nt: TGCAGCGTTGAAGATAGGACAACGGGTTTCGACTATGGCTACACCTTC
cdr3_aa: CSVEDRTTGFDYGYTF

clone_size: -
v_call: TRBV11-3
j_call: TRBJ2-1
d_call: -
cdr3_nt: TGTGCCAGCAGCCCAGTTCCTGGCGGGAATGAGCAGTTCTTC
cdr3_aa: CASSPVPGGNEQFF

clone_size: -
v_call: TRBV4-3
j_call: TRBJ2-1
d_call: -
cdr3_nt: TGCGCCAGCAGCCAAGGGAGCGGCTACAATGAGCAGTTCTTC
cdr3_aa: CASSQGSGYNEQFF

clone_size: -
v_call: TRBV29-1
j_call: TRBJ1-2
d_call: -
cdr3_nt: TGCAGCGTTGAATATACGACCTCCCTGTTC
cdr3_aa: CSVEYTTSLF

clone_size: -
v_call: TRBV19
j_call: TRBJ2-1
d_call: -
cdr3_nt: TGTGCCAGTAGTATAGAAGGGCTAGCGGAGCAGTTCTTC
cdr3_aa: CASSIEGLAEQFF

clone_size: -
v_call: TRBV7-3
j_call: TRBJ2-3
d_call: TRBD2
cdr3_nt: TGTGCCAGCAGCCTGACCGGACTAGCGGGAGGCAAGTATTTT
cdr3_aa: CASSLTGLAGGKYF

clone_size: once
v_call: TRBV9
j_call: TRBJ1-6
d_call: -
cdr3_nt: TGTGCCAGCAGCGTGTCAGGGCATAATTCACCCCTCCACTTT
cdr3_aa: CASSVSGHNSPLHF

clone_size: -
v_call: TRBV5-1
j_call: TRBJ1-4
d_call: TRBD1
cdr3_nt: TGCGCCAGCAGCCTACAGGGACAGGGAGAAAAACTGTTTTTT
cdr3_aa: CASSLQGQGEKLFF

clone_size: -
v_call: TRBV24-1
j_call: TRBJ1-2
d_call: -
cdr3_nt: TGTGCCACCAGTGTAGGATTCTCGGCTGGCTACACCTTC
cdr3_aa: CATSVGFSAGYTF